This TCR beta chain was observed in a study of cytomegalovirus exposure and HLA in healthy donors. Study-level results: It was reportedly the case that the classifier diagnosed cytomegalovirus status with high specificity and sensitivity. In an earlier analysis, most TCR beta V segments were productive about 90% or about 30% of the time. Reports state that TCR beta sequences accurately predicted most subjects' HLA-A and HLA-B alleles.

This donor's file did not include a recorded CMV serostatus. The CDR3 runs 13 residues. V lost 0 bases, J lost 4 bases, and 7 bases lay in between. Germline CDR1 MNHNY, CDR2 SVGAGI (reference sequence). Points on this clone: The target antigen is unknown.

Researchers ran the PCR with 60 Vbeta and 13 Jbeta primers. Data came from immunoSEQ multiplex PCR; TCRdb stores just in-frame clones and leaves some out. This sample has over 200,000 clones, with about 83% found just once. The specimen sequenced was PBMCs. The sequence was collected from a human donor in good health. The rearrangement links TRBV6-6 to TRBJ2-7; D is unclear. This CDR3 is CASSYSSLYEQYF. As DNA, the CDR3 is TGTGCCAGCAGTTACTCGAGTCTTTACGAGCAGTACTTC.